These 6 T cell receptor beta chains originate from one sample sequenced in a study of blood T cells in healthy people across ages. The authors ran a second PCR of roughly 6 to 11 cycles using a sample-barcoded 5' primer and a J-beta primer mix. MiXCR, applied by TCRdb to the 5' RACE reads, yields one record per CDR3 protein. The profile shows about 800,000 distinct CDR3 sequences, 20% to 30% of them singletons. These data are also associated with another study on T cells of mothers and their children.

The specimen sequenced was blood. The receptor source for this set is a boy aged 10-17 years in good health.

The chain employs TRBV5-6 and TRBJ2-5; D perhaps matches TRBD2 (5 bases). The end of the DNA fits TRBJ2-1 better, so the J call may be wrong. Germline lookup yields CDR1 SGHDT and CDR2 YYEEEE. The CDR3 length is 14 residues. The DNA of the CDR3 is TGTGCCAGCACCGGGGTGCTAGGGCTGGGTGAGCAGTTCTTC. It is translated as CASTGVLGLGEQFF.

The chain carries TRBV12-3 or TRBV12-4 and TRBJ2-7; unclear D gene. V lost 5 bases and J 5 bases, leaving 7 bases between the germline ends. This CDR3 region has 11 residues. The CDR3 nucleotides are TGTGCCAGCAGTACGCTAGACGAGCAGTACTTC. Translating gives CASSTLDEQYF.

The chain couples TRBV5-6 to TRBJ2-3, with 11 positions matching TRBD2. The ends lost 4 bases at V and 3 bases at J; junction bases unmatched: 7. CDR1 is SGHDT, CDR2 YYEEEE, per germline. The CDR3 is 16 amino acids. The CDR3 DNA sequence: TGTGCCAGCAGCGAAGAACTAGCGGGGGATACAGATACGCAGTATTTT. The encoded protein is CASSEELAGDTDTQYF.

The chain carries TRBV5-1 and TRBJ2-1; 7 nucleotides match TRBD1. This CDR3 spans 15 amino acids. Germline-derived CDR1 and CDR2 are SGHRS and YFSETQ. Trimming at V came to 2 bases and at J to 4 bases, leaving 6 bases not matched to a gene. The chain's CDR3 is CASSFAGTAYNEQFF. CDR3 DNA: TGCGCCAGCAGCTTTGCCGGGACAGCTTACAATGAGCAGTTCTTC. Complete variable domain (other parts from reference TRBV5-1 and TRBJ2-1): KAGVTQTPRYLIKTRGQQVTLSCSPISGHRSVSWYQQTPGQGLQFLFEYFSETQRNKGNFPGRFSGRQFSNSRSEMNVSTLELGDSALYLCASSFAGTAYNEQFFGPGTRLTVL.

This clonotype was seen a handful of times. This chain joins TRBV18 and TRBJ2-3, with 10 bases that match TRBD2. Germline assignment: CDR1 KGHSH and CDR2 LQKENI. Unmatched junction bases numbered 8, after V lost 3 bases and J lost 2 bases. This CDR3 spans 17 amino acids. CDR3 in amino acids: CASSPPGLAEFTDTQYF. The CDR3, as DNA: TGTGCCAGCTCACCTCCAGGACTAGCGGAATTCACAGATACGCAGTATTTT.

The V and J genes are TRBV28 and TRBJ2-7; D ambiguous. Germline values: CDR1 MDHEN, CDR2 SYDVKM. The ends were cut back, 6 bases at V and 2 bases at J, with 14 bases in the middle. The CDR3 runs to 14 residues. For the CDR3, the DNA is TGTGCCAGCAGCTTCCCCGACGTTGCCTACGAGCAGTACTTC. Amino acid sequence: CASSFPDVAYEQYF.